The next 21 T cell receptor beta chains were all read from a single sample in a study of blood T cell repertoires in COVID-19. Clones were sequenced by immunoSEQ multiplex PCR, and TCRdb holds only the in-frame ones, with some missing. The sample carries just under 20,000 clones, approximately 93% recorded once. The sample taken for sequencing was peripheral blood. Receptors originate from a woman aged 50 to 60 with active COVID-19.

The rearrangement joins TRBV24-1 to TRBJ2-3, with 8 bases matching TRBD2. The ends lost 5 bases at V and 6 bases at J; junction bases unmatched: 15. The CDR3 spans 17 residues. CDR1 is KGHDR, CDR2 SFDVKD, per germline. The CDR3: CATSATGGSGSLDTQYF. CDR3 sequence (DNA): TGTGCCACCAGTGCGACGGGGGGAAGCGGGAGTTTGGATACGCAGTATTTT.

This clone is a singleton in its sample. The chain combines TRBV3-1 (or the pseudogene TRBV3-2) with TRBJ1-4, with unresolved D. The CDR3 totals 13 residues. V gave up 2 bases and J gave up 7 bases, with 8 bases separating them. CDR1 and CDR2 (germline): LGHDT, YNNKEL (reference sequence). The CDR3 DNA is TGTGCCAGCAGCCAACGGGGTAGTGAAAAACTGTTTTTT. Amino acids: CASSQRGSEKLFF.

There are a few counts of this clone. The J gene is TRBJ1-5, the V gene TRBV28; D is possibly TRBD1 (5 bases). The ends were cut back, 5 bases at V and 2 bases at J, with 10 bases in the middle. Germline loops: CDR1 MDHEN, CDR2 SYDVKM. This CDR3 contains 14 residues. The CDR3: CASSPPGGNQPQHF. DNA for the CDR3: TGTGCCAGCAGTCCACCGGGGGGCAATCAGCCCCAGCATTTT.

The table lists this clone with a count of one. The chain links TRBV9 to TRBJ2-7; a weak D match, TRBD1 (5 bases). Trimming cost V 4 bases and J 4 bases, with 12 bases left between them. CDR1 and CDR2 from the germline V gene are SGDLS and YYNGEE. The CDR3 spans 13 residues. CDR3 sequence: CASSPGRAYEQYF. The CDR3 DNA reads TGTGCCAGCAGCCCAGGCAGGGCGTACGAGCAGTACTTC.

V usage is TRBV29-1 and J usage is TRBJ2-3; D perhaps matches TRBD1 (5 bases). Germline CDR1 SQVTM, CDR2 ANQGSEA. V was shortened by 7 bases and J by 2 bases, with 13 bases between the two germline ends. CDR3 length: 13 residues. CDR3 amino acids: CSARQRFTDTQYF. In nucleotides, the CDR3 is TGCAGCGCCCGACAGCGTTTCACAGATACGCAGTATTTT.

The CDR3 is CSARDPSEQYF. CDR3 nucleotide sequence: TGCAGTGCTAGAGACCCTAGTGAGCAGTACTTC. The J gene is TRBJ2-7, the V gene TRBV20-1; D ambiguous. V was trimmed by 0 bases and J by 7 bases, leaving 7 bases between them. Germline-derived CDR1 and CDR2 are DFQATT and SNEGSKA (reference sequence). The CDR3 totals 11 residues.

This clone was observed a single time. The genes are TRBV10-2 and TRBJ2-7; a weak D match, TRBD2 (5 bases). CDR1 WSHSY and CDR2 SAAADI come from the germline V gene. Trimming removed 2 bases at V and 4 bases at J, with 12 bases between. The length of the CDR3 is 14 residues. The CDR3 nucleotides read TGCGCCAGCAGTGAGGCGCCCGGGGTGTACGAGCAGTACTTC. This sequence encodes CASSEAPGVYEQYF.

This sequence joins TRBV28 and TRBJ1-2; 7 positions agree with TRBD1. Germline V CDR1 and CDR2: MDHEN, SYDVKM. The CDR3 totals 14 residues. V dropped 5 bases and J dropped 3; count of bases not matched to a gene: 6. CDR3 bases: TGTGCCAGCAGTGACTCAGGACAGGACTATGGCTACACCTTC. It translates to CASSDSGQDYGYTF.

The chain combines TRBV11-3 with TRBJ2-7; 7 nucleotides line up with TRBD1. The germline gives CDR1 SGHNT, CDR2 YENEEA. The CDR3 has 15 amino acids. Unmatched junction bases numbered 12, after V lost 7 bases and J lost 3 bases. The CDR3 DNA reads as TGTGCCAGCAATATCTCCGGGACAGCTTTCTACGAGCAGTACTTC. Its translation is CASNISGTAFYEQYF.

V and J are TRBV5-4 and TRBJ2-7; tentative D call: TRBD2 (6 bases). V gave up 4 bases and J gave up 0 bases, with 11 bases separating them. The CDR3 length is 14 residues. Germline loops: CDR1 SGHNT, CDR2 YYREEE (reference sequence). The CDR3 here is CASSARDSSYEQYF. In DNA form, the CDR3 reads TGTGCCAGCAGCGCTCGGGACTCCTCCTACGAGCAGTACTTC. The variable domain in full, with the rest retrieved from reference TRBV5-4 and TRBJ2-7, is ETGVTQSPTHLIKTRGQQVTLRCSSQSGHNTVSWYQQALGQGPQFIFQYYREEENGRGNFPPRFSGLQFPNYSSELNVNALELDDSALYLCASSARDSSYEQYFGPGTRLTVT.

The rearrangement uses TRBV21-1 and TRBJ1-5; the table's TRBD1 call for D was not verified on the DNA. TRBV21-1 is a known pseudogene. The CDR3 has 19 amino acids. The CDR3 reads CASSRGGTGGEYSNQPQHF. The CDR3 nucleotides are TGTGCCAGCAGCAGAGGGGGGACAGGCGGCGAATATAGCAATCAGCCCCAGCATTTT.

For the CDR3, the DNA is TGTGCCAGCTCACCACTTGGGGATAGCGAGGAGACCCAGTACTTC. Protein product: CASSPLGDSEETQYF. This rearrangement joins TRBV18 to TRBJ2-5; tentatively, D is TRBD2 (5 bases). The germline gives CDR1 KGHSH, CDR2 LQKENI. V lost 1 base and J 5 bases, leaving 14 bases between the germline ends. The CDR3 contains 15 residues.

The genes are TRBV15 and TRBJ2-6; no clear D. Trimming took 0 bases from V and 3 from J, leaving 12 bases between them. CDR1 LNHNV and CDR2 YYDKDF come from the germline V gene (reference sequence). The CDR3 is 17 residues long. For the CDR3, the DNA is TGTGCCACCAGCAGAGAGCGTGTACTAAGTGGGGCCAACGTCCTGACTTTC. Protein: CATSRERVLSGANVLTF.

The chain carries TRBV23-1 and TRBJ2-2; 13 bases are shared with TRBD2. TRBV23-1 is designated an ORF whose function remains uncertain. The CDR3 is 17 amino acids. Trimming removed 1 base from V and 7 bases from J; junction bases left unmatched: 6. The CDR3 sequence is CASSQWGLAGKNGELFF. Here the CDR3 DNA reads TGCGCCAGCAGTCAATGGGGACTAGCGGGAAAGAACGGGGAGCTGTTTTTT.

The V call is TRBV7-3, the J call TRBJ1-4; TRBD1 matches 8 bases. J lost 1 base, V lost 1 base, and 14 bases had no gene match. The length of the CDR3 is 20 residues. The germline V gene has CDR1 SGHTA and CDR2 FQGTGA. CDR3 sequence reads: CASSLRRWTGIMETNEKLFF. The DNA of the CDR3 is TGTGCCAGCAGCTTAAGAAGATGGACAGGGATTATGGAAACTAATGAAAAACTGTTTTTT. Full variable domain (remainder filled in from reference TRBV7-3 and TRBJ1-4): GAGVSQTPSNKVTEKGKYVELRCDPISGHTALYWYRQSLGQGPEFLIYFQGTGAADDSGLPNDRFFAVRPEGSVSTLKIQRTERGDSAVYLCASSLRRWTGIMETNEKLFFGSGTQLSVL.

The V call is TRBV11-3, the J call TRBJ2-2; possible D gene TRBD1, 6 bases. The CDR3 loop spans 13 amino acids. The V gene lost 5 bases and the J gene lost 9 bases, with 13 bases spanning the gap. CDR1 SGHNT and CDR2 YENEEA come from the germline V gene. In nucleotides, the CDR3 is TGTGCCAGCAGCCCGAGAACAGGGAGGGAGCTGTTTTTT. Encoded protein: CASSPRTGRELFF.

This chain links TRBV28 with TRBJ2-5, with TRBD2 matching over 10 bases. The CDR3 length is 15 residues. Germline CDR1 is MDHEN and CDR2 is SYDVKM. Trimming at V came to 5 bases and at J to 5 bases, leaving 8 bases not matched to a gene. CDR3 DNA sequence: TGTGCCAGCAGTCTAGCGGGAGAATATGAGGAGACCCAGTACTTC. Protein sequence: CASSLAGEYEETQYF.

CDR3 loop: CASSEAPGLAGVWYNEQFF. The CDR3 DNA reads as TGTGCCAGCAGTGAAGCGCCTGGACTAGCGGGAGTCTGGTACAATGAGCAGTTCTTC. The chain combines TRBV6-1 with TRBJ2-1; 13 bases align to TRBD2. V dropped 0 bases and J dropped 4; count of bases not matched to a gene: 9. The CDR3 spans 19 residues. The germline CDR1 and CDR2 sequences are MNHNS and SASEGT.

The rearrangement uses TRBV4-1 and TRBJ2-7, with 9 nucleotides matching TRBD1. After removal of 2 bases from V and 3 bases from J, the junction contained 8 bases not matched to a gene. This CDR3 has 16 residues. Germline assignment: CDR1 MGHRA and CDR2 YSYEKL. CDR3: CASSQSGTGSLYEQYF. For the CDR3, the DNA is TGCGCCAGCAGCCAATCCGGGACAGGGAGCCTCTACGAGCAGTACTTC.

The gene calls are TRBV28 and TRBJ2-7, with 8 bases lining up with TRBD1. V was pared by 5 bases and J by 5 bases, with 5 bases of the junction left unmatched. Germline loops: CDR1 MDHEN, CDR2 SYDVKM. The CDR3 has 13 residues. DNA for the CDR3: TGTGCCAGCAGTGACAGGGGCGTCCACGAGCAGTACTTC. Translated, it gives CASSDRGVHEQYF.

The V call is TRBV11-2, the J call TRBJ1-2, with D uncertain. This CDR3 has 14 residues. Trimming shortened V by 1 base and J by 4 bases, and 10 bases separated the two germline ends. Germline CDR1 is SGHAT and CDR2 is FQNNGV. CDR3 nucleotide sequence: TGTGCCAGCAGCTTAGTGCAGACTTCCTATGGCTACACCTTC. Translating it yields CASSLVQTSYGYTF.